This T cell receptor (beta chain) was retrieved from a study of patients with pleural tuberculosis (dated 2014 in TCRdb). The CDR3 has 15 amino acids, counting the end cysteine and phenylalanine. Just the 45-base CDR3 DNA is kept, in frame starting at base 1. The germline V gene yields SGHTA for CDR1 and FQGNSA for CDR2. This clonotype showed up just a few times. Its specific antigen is unknown. A much larger clone is a single base away; this may be a read error. TCRdb records Illumina Genome Analyzer IIx as the sequencer. Using fastp at Q25 and MiXCR, TCRdb reprocessed the public reads and kept productive beta chains. CDR3 protein duplicates are merged, each entry listing the most common genes and DNA. The sample data list around 50,000 distinct CDR3 sequences, and 6% to 8% of these were observed just once. The ten biggest clones cover roughly 15% of the sample.

The receptor chain draws on TRBV7-2 and TRBJ1-5; the D gene cannot be resolved reliably. Judging by the DNA end, TRBJ2-3 fits better; the J call may be wrong. This TCR was sampled from a human donor with pleural tuberculosis. The encoded CDR3 is CASSLARTLTEPQYF. The nucleotides are TGTGCCAGCAGCTTAGCTAGGACCCTGACGGAGCCCCAGTATTTT.